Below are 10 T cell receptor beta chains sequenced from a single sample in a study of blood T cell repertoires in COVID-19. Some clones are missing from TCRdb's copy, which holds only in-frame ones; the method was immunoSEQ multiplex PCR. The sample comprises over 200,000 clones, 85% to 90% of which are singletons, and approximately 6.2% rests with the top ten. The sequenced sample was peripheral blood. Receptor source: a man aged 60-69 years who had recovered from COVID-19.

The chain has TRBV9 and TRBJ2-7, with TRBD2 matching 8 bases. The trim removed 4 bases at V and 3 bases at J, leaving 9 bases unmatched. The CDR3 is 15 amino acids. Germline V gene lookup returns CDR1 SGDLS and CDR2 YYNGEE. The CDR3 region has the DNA TGTGCCAGCAGCCTACACGATAGCGGGAACTACGAGCAGTACTTC. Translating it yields CASSLHDSGNYEQYF.

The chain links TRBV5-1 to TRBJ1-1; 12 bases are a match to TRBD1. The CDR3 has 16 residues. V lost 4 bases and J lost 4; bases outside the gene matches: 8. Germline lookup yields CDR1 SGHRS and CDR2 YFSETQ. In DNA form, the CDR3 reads TGCGCCAGCAGCGGGACAGGGGGCTCCCAAGCCACTGAAGCTTTCTTT. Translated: CASSGTGGSQATEAFF.

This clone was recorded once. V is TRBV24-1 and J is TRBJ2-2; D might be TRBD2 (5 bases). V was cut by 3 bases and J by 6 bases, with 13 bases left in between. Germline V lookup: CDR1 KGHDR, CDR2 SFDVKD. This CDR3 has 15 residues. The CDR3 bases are TGTGCCACCAGTGATACCGGCAAGAGGGCCGGGGAGCTGTTTTTT. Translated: CATSDTGKRAGELFF.

The CDR3 loop is CASSFTGNEQFF. The CDR3 coding sequence is TGCGCCAGCAGTTTCACAGGGAATGAGCAGTTCTTC. This chain links TRBV5-1 with TRBJ2-1, with a tentative D call TRBD1 (6 bases). There are 12 residues in the CDR3. Per germline, CDR1 SGHRS and CDR2 YFSETQ. Trimming removed 5 bases from V and 7 bases from J, with 10 bases in between.

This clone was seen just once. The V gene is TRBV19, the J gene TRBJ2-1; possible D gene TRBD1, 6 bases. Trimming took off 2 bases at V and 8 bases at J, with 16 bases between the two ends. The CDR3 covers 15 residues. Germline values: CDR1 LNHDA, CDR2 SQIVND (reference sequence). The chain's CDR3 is CASSISGTPMDEQFF. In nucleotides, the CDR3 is TGTGCCAGTAGTATATCAGGGACACCTATGGATGAGCAGTTCTTC.

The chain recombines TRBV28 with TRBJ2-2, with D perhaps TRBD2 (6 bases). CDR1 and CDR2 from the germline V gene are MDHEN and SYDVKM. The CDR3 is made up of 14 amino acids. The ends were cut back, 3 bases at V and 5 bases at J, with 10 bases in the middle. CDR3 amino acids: CASSLNGGTGELFF. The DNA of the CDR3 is TGTGCCAGCAGTTTGAATGGAGGGACCGGGGAGCTGTTTTTT.

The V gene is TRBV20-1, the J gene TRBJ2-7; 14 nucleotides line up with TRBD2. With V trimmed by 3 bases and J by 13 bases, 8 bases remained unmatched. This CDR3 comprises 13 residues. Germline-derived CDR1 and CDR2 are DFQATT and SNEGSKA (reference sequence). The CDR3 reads CSASLPGLAGVYF. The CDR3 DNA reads TGCAGTGCTAGTCTTCCGGGACTAGCGGGAGTTTACTTC.

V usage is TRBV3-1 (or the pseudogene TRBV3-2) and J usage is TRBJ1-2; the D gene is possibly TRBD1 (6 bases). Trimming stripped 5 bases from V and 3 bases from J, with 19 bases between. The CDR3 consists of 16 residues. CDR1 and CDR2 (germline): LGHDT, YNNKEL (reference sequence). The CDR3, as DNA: TGTGCCAGCAGCGTACCCGGGCGGGGGGCTGACTATGGCTACACCTTC. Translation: CASSVPGRGADYGYTF.

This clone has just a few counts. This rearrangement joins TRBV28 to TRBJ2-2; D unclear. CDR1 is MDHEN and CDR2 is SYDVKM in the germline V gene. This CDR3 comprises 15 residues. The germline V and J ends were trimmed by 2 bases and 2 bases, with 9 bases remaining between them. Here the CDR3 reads CASSLELLNTGELFF. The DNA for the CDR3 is TGTGCCAGCAGTTTAGAACTCTTAAACACCGGGGAGCTGTTTTTT.

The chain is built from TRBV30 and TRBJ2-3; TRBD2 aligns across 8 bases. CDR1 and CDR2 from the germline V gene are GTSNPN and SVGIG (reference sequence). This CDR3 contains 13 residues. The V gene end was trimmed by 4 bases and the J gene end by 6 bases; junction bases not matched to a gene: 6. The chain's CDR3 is CAWTASGYDTQYF. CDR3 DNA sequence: TGTGCCTGGACTGCTAGCGGGTATGATACGCAGTATTTT. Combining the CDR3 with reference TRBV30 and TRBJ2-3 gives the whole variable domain SQTIHQWPATLVQPVGSPLSLECTVEGTSNPNLYWYRQAAGRGLQLLFYSVGIGQISSEVPQNLSASRPQDRQFILSSKKLLLSDSGFYLCAWTASGYDTQYFGPGTRLTVL.